This TCR beta chain came from a study of blood T cell repertoires in COVID-19. Study in general: Some COVID-19 samples were acute and others convalescent; all came from the United States, Italy and Spain. T cells, B-cell-depleted T cells, or PBMCs provided the cDNA or gDNA that served as material.

Seattle enrolled patients during active infection and tracked them longitudinally. Per the original data handling: Cell counts per sample came from amplifying reference gene primers. Profiling relied on immunoSEQ multiplex PCR, and the TCRdb table lists in-frame clones only, not all of them. V, J and clone size derive from that table, while D and trimming were established from the DNA sequence. In the table there are over 150,000 clones, over 75% of which are singletons. Germline V gene sequence: CDR1 SGHTA, CDR2 FQGNSA. With 0 bases clipped from V and 4 bases from J, the junction kept 1 base outside the gene matches. This CDR3 region has 15 residues.

The clonotype was recovered from a man aged 60 to 69 with COVID-19, enrolled during active disease. The sequencing input was peripheral blood. This chain uses TRBV7-2 with TRBJ1-3; 9 bases map to TRBD1. Here the CDR3 DNA reads TGTGCCAGCAGCTTAGCCGGGACAGGGGGAAACACCATATATTTT. Translated: CASSLAGTGGNTIYF.